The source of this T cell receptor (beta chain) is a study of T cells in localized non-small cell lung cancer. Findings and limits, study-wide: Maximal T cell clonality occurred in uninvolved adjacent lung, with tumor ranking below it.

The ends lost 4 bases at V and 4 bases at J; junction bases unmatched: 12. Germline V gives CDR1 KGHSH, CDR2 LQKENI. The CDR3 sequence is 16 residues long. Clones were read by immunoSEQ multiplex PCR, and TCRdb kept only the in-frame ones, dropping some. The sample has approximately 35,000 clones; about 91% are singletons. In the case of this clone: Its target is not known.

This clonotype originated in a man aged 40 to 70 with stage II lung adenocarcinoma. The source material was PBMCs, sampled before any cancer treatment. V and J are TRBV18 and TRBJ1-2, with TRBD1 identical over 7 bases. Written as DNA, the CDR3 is TGTGCCAGCTCACTAAGGACCACAGGGGCTCCCTATGGCTACACCTTC. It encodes CASSLRTTGAPYGYTF.